The 6 T cell receptor beta chains presented below share a single source sample, sequenced in a study of cytomegalovirus exposure and HLA in healthy donors. Vbeta (60) and Jbeta (13) primers were used in the PCR. Sequenced by immunoSEQ multiplex PCR; TCRdb stores in-frame clones only, minus some. The profile shows more than 75,000 clones, roughly four fifths of them singletons. The sample consisted of PBMCs. These receptors all stem from a woman between 18 and 29 years old in good health and CMV-seropositive.

This chain joins TRBV7-2 and TRBJ2-5; 7 bases map to TRBD1. The CDR3 is made up of 16 amino acids. Germline loops: CDR1 SGHTA, CDR2 FQGNSA. V shed 0 bases and J 7 bases; nucleotides not matched to a gene: 11. The CDR3 DNA reads as TGTGCCAGCAGCTTAGCCGGGACAGCAAGGGTCATGACCCAGTACTTC. Translating it yields CASSLAGTARVMTQYF.

The chain joins TRBV30 to TRBJ1-1; D may be TRBD1 (6 bases). This CDR3 has 17 residues. Trimming removed 2 bases at V and 1 base at J, with 20 bases between. CDR1 and CDR2 (germline): GTSNPN, SVGIG (reference sequence). The CDR3 loop reads CAWSSFGWTAENTEAFF. CDR3 nucleotides: TGTGCCTGGAGTTCCTTTGGGTGGACAGCCGAGAACACTGAAGCTTTCTTT. The whole variable domain, remainder taken from reference TRBV30 and TRBJ1-1, is SQTIHQWPATLVQPVGSPLSLECTVEGTSNPNLYWYRQAAGRGLQLLFYSVGIGQISSEVPQNLSASRPQDRQFILSSKKLLLSDSGFYLCAWSSFGWTAENTEAFFGQGTRLTVV.

This sequence joins TRBV2 and TRBJ1-6, with D possibly being TRBD1 (6 bases). Germline V gene data show CDR1 as SNHLY and CDR2 as FYNNEI. The CDR3 is 14 amino acids. Trimming took 4 bases from V and 8 from J, leaving 12 bases between them. CDR3 coding DNA: TGTGCCAGCAGTGCCCAGGGGATCCATTCACCCCTCCACTTT. Translating gives CASSAQGIHSPLHF.

A single count supports this clone. CDR3 in DNA: TGTGCCAGCAGTTACTCGGCTAGCGGGAGTGGGACCCAGTACTTC. As protein: CASSYSASGSGTQYF. The chain carries TRBV6-5 and TRBJ2-5; TRBD2 matches at 10 bases. The germline V gene encodes CDR1 MNHEY and CDR2 SVGAGI. This CDR3 spans 15 amino acids. Losses at the gene ends were 0 bases for V and 7 bases for J; bases not matched to a gene: 5.

This clone was seen once. The chain recombines TRBV7-9 with TRBJ1-5; D is possibly TRBD1 (6 bases). The V gene lost 6 bases and the J gene lost 7 bases, with 16 bases spanning the gap. Germline CDR1 and CDR2: SEHNR and FQNEAQ (reference sequence). The CDR3 runs to 14 residues. Written as DNA, the CDR3 is TGTGCCAGCAGTCTAAGTCAGGGACACCAGCCCCAGCATTTT. Its translation is CASSLSQGHQPQHF.

CDR3 amino acids: CASSVELAPTYEQYF. The CDR3 nucleotides are TGTGCCAGCAGCGTAGAACTAGCGCCTACCTACGAGCAGTACTTC. The chain couples TRBV9 to TRBJ2-7; TRBD2 matches at 7 bases. The germline V gene encodes CDR1 SGDLS and CDR2 YYNGEE. The CDR3 is 15 residues long. J lost 2 bases, V lost 0 bases, and 5 bases had no gene match.